The 9 T cell receptor beta chains below all came from one sample that was sequenced in a study of shared clonotypes between healthy human individuals. Clones were sequenced by immunoSEQ multiplex PCR, and TCRdb holds only the in-frame ones, with some missing. The data show about 2.4 million clones, roughly 93% seen once. The specimen sequenced was naive CD4+ T cells from PBMCs. Subset in this sample: CD45RA+ positively selected. The origin of the receptors is a man aged 18-30 years in good health. Some clones in this sample may be carry-over from other donors' samples.

As for this clone: Other DNA sequences within the sample encode an identical CDR3. The chain has TRBV19 and TRBJ2-7; TRBD2 is a possible D gene (7 bases). Germline V lookup: CDR1 LNHDA, CDR2 SQIVND (reference sequence). V gave up 4 bases and J gave up 3 bases, with 13 bases separating them. The CDR3 contains 14 residues. The chain's CDR3 is CASSTSGGSYEQYF. The CDR3 bases are TGTGCCAGTAGTACTTCGGGGGGCAGCTACGAGCAGTACTTC.

The CDR3, as DNA: TGTGCCAGCAGTTCCGGGGGTAGGGGATGGGATGAGCAGTTCTTC. It is translated as CASSSGGRGWDEQFF. The V call is TRBV28, the J call TRBJ2-1; D is perhaps TRBD2 (6 bases). CDR1 is MDHEN, CDR2 SYDVKM, per germline. V lost 4 bases to trimming and J lost 8 bases, with 18 bases between them. This CDR3 spans 15 amino acids.

The J gene is TRBJ1-4, the V gene TRBV19; D ambiguous. CDR1 and CDR2 (germline): LNHDA, SQIVND (reference sequence). Trimming stripped 5 bases from V and 0 bases from J, with 13 bases between. The CDR3 covers 16 residues. CDR3 residues: CASSPWQIATNEKLFF. The DNA of the CDR3 is TGTGCCAGTAGTCCCTGGCAGATTGCAACTAATGAAAAACTGTTTTTT.

This sequence joins TRBV11-1 and TRBJ1-2, with 9 bases identical to TRBD1. With 1 base clipped from V and 6 bases from J, the junction kept 0 bases outside the gene matches. There are 13 residues in the CDR3. In germline, CDR1 is SGHAT, CDR2 FQDESV (reference sequence). The CDR3 sequence: CASSLGTGDGYTF. In nucleotides, the CDR3 is TGTGCCAGCAGCTTAGGGACAGGGGATGGCTACACCTTC.

The DNA of the CDR3 is TGTGCCAGCAGAACTCAGAACTCTGGAAACACCATATATTTT. This gives the protein CASRTQNSGNTIYF. The chain carries TRBV6-1 and TRBJ1-3; no firm D call. Germline CDR1 is MNHNS and CDR2 is SASEGT. This CDR3 is 14 amino acids long. V lost 6 bases and J lost 0, with 9 bases in between.

This clone was seen a few times. The V call is TRBV4-1, the J call TRBJ1-2, with a weak D call TRBD1 (5 bases). Trimming stripped 1 base from V and 6 bases from J, with 12 bases between. The V gene's germline CDR1 is MGHRA and CDR2 YSYEKL. The CDR3 runs to 14 residues. In DNA form, the CDR3 reads TGCGCCAGCAGCCAAGGGGGCACAGTGGATGGCTACACCTTC. Translating gives CASSQGGTVDGYTF.

This clone occurred once. The chain carries TRBV27 and TRBJ2-7, with TRBD2 as a possible D gene (5 bases). This CDR3 has 14 residues. The V gene's germline CDR1 is MNHEY and CDR2 SMNVEV (reference sequence). Trimming stripped 10 bases from V and 7 bases from J, with 23 bases between. CDR3 DNA sequence: TGTGCCACCGGGGATCTGAGCGGACTCAGGGAGCAGTACTTC. Protein: CATGDLSGLREQYF.

The rearrangement joins TRBV7-9 to TRBJ2-6; D is unclear. From germline, CDR1 is SEHNR and CDR2 FQNEAQ (reference sequence). With 7 bases removed from V and 0 bases from J, the gap between germline ends came to 10 bases. The CDR3 contains 15 residues. The CDR3 spells CASTPPGSGANVLTF. The CDR3 region has the DNA TGTGCCAGCACCCCCCCAGGCTCTGGGGCCAACGTCCTGACTTTC.

With regard to this clone: This same CDR3 is encoded by further DNA sequences in the sample. This rearrangement joins TRBV9 to TRBJ2-3; 14 bases are a match to TRBD2. Germline lookup yields CDR1 SGDLS and CDR2 YYNGEE. The CDR3 totals 16 residues. J gave up 3 bases and V 4 bases, and 4 bases lay outside the gene matches. The CDR3 coding sequence is TGTGCCAGCAGCCCCGGGACTAGCGGGAGTACAGATACGCAGTATTTT. Protein product: CASSPGTSGSTDTQYF.